The 21 T cell receptor beta chains below come from one sample, sequenced in a study of cytomegalovirus exposure and HLA in healthy donors. The PCR employed 60 Vbeta primers together with 13 Jbeta primers. Profiled with immunoSEQ multiplex PCR; TCRdb holds only in-frame clones, not every one. The repertoire holds 110,000 to 150,000 clones, with roughly 73% as singletons. The material sequenced was PBMCs. The receptors derive from a human donor in good health.

This chain connects TRBV30 to TRBJ1-4; tentatively, D is TRBD1 (6 bases). The CDR3 runs to 13 residues. The germline CDR1 and CDR2 sequences are GTSNPN and SVGIG (reference sequence). V dropped 1 base and J dropped 6 bases, with 9 bases sitting between them. The CDR3 region is CAWSEGGDEKLFF. The CDR3 coding sequence is TGTGCCTGGAGTGAGGGGGGGGATGAAAAACTGTTTTTT.

J is TRBJ1-2 and V is TRBV5-6, with 8 bases fitting TRBD1. The germline CDR1 and CDR2 sequences are SGHDT and YYEEEE. The CDR3 has 17 residues. Trimming cost V 5 bases and J 0 bases; bases outside gene matches: 12. CDR3 residues: CASRNGQGLRANYGYTF. The DNA for the CDR3 is TGTGCCAGCAGAAATGGACAGGGACTACGAGCTAACTATGGCTACACCTTC. Full variable domain (outside the CDR3, taken from reference TRBV5-6 and TRBJ1-2): DAGVTQSPTHLIKTRGQQVTLRCSPKSGHDTVSWYQQALGQGPQFIFQYYEEEERQRGNFPDRFSGHQFPNYSSELNVNALLLGDSALYLCASRNGQGLRANYGYTFGSGTRLTVV.

The chain is built from TRBV27 and TRBJ2-6; D not certain. V was pared by 7 bases and J by 0 bases, with 4 bases between. The CDR3 runs to 13 residues. Germline V gene lookup returns CDR1 MNHEY and CDR2 SMNVEV (reference sequence). The CDR3 here is CASKLSGANVLTF. DNA for the CDR3: TGTGCCAGCAAACTCTCTGGGGCCAACGTCCTGACTTTC.

This chain uses TRBV6-5 with TRBJ1-1; D is perhaps TRBD1 (6 bases). Trimming left V 5 bases short and J 4 bases short, with 11 bases between. The CDR3 runs 13 residues. Germline-derived CDR1 and CDR2 are MNHEY and SVGAGI. CDR3 protein: CASSAQGSTEAFF. The CDR3 DNA is TGTGCCAGCAGTGCACAGGGTTCCACTGAAGCTTTCTTT.

The chain couples TRBV7-9 to TRBJ2-6; 7 nucleotides line up with TRBD1. The J segment lost 2 bases and the V segment lost 6 bases, leaving 4 bases of the junction unmatched. The CDR3 is 15 amino acids. Germline CDR1 is SEHNR and CDR2 is FQNEAQ (reference sequence). CDR3 bases: TGTGCCAGCAGACAGGGGCGAGCTGGGGCCAACGTCCTGACTTTC. The encoded protein is CASRQGRAGANVLTF.

This clone has only a few counts. The V call is TRBV4-1, the J call TRBJ2-1; D remains ambiguous. Germline V gene sequence: CDR1 MGHRA, CDR2 YSYEKL. The V gene lost 1 base and the J gene lost 5 bases, with 9 bases spanning the gap. The CDR3 extends over 14 amino acids. The CDR3 region is CASSQVASHNEQFF. In DNA, the CDR3 is TGCGCCAGCAGCCAAGTTGCGAGTCACAATGAGCAGTTCTTC.

The CDR3 loop reads CAWTTSGSTGELFF. CDR3 coding DNA: TGTGCCTGGACAACTAGCGGGAGCACCGGGGAGCTGTTTTTT. J is TRBJ2-2 and V is TRBV30; 11 bases align to TRBD2. The germline gives CDR1 GTSNPN, CDR2 SVGIG (reference sequence). This CDR3 region has 14 residues. V lost 4 bases and J lost 4; bases outside the gene matches: 2.

The V call is TRBV7-9, the J call TRBJ1-1; D remains ambiguous. V dropped 3 bases and J dropped 7 bases, with 9 bases sitting between them. This CDR3 contains 12 residues. The germline gives CDR1 SEHNR, CDR2 FQNEAQ (reference sequence). CDR3 region: CASSFGAGEAFF. The CDR3 bases are TGTGCCAGCAGCTTTGGTGCAGGTGAAGCTTTCTTT. Full variable domain (rest looked up from reference TRBV7-9 and TRBJ1-1): DTGVSQNPRHKITKRGQNVTFRCDPISEHNRLYWYRQTLGQGPEFLTYFQNEAQLEKSRLLSDRFSAERPKGSFSTLEIQRTEQGDSAMYLCASSFGAGEAFFGQGTRLTVV.

This clone was detected a few times. The chain is built from TRBV2 and TRBJ2-7; D not certain. The CDR3 consists of 16 residues. Germline CDR1 SNHLY, CDR2 FYNNEI. Trimming took 6 bases from V and 2 from J, leaving 20 bases between them. Here the CDR3 reads CASSQRLVLVTYEQYF. Written as DNA, the CDR3 is TGTGCCAGCAGCCAACGCCTTGTATTAGTCACCTACGAGCAGTACTTC.

The gene calls are TRBV9 and TRBJ1-1; 7 positions match TRBD1. CDR3 length: 19 residues. Per the germline V gene, CDR1 is SGDLS and CDR2 is YYNGEE. The junction had 17 bases not matched to a gene; V was cut back by 3 bases and J by 0 bases. The CDR3, as DNA: TGTGCCAGCAGCGCAACTTCGCGACAGGGTCTCGGAATGAACACTGAAGCTTTCTTT. Its translation is CASSATSRQGLGMNTEAFF.

The chain combines TRBV2 with TRBJ1-5; 7 bases agree with TRBD1. The CDR3 is 17 amino acids. V dropped 7 bases and J dropped 4; count of bases not matched to a gene: 16. Germline loops: CDR1 SNHLY, CDR2 FYNNEI. CDR3 region: CASTETGLGGTNQPQHF. CDR3 bases: TGTGCCAGCACGGAGACAGGGCTGGGGGGAACTAATCAGCCCCAGCATTTT.

The chain combines TRBV5-6 with TRBJ1-1, with 9 bases fitting TRBD1. The trim removed 0 bases at V and 11 bases at J, leaving 14 bases unmatched. The CDR3 runs to 16 residues. In germline, CDR1 is SGHDT, CDR2 YYEEEE. The CDR3 bases are TGTGCCAGCAGCTTGGTTGGGACAGGGACGCCATGGGGTGCTTTCTTT. Protein product: CASSLVGTGTPWGAFF.

The sample holds a few counts of this clone. CDR3: CASRTLAAQYF. The CDR3 nucleotides read TGTGCCAGCAGAACACTAGCGGCGCAGTATTTT. The rearrangement joins TRBV27 to TRBJ2-3; TRBD2 matches at 8 bases. The CDR3 loop spans 11 amino acids. With 6 bases clipped from V and 10 bases from J, the junction kept 3 bases outside the gene matches. Per the germline V gene, CDR1 is MNHEY and CDR2 is SMNVEV (reference sequence).

The V and J genes are TRBV9 and TRBJ2-7; D is possibly TRBD1 (7 bases). Trimming left V 0 bases short and J 4 bases short, with 11 bases between. Germline-derived CDR1 and CDR2 are SGDLS and YYNGEE. This CDR3 spans 14 amino acids. CDR3 amino acids: CASSVDRGGYEQYF. DNA for the CDR3: TGTGCCAGCAGCGTAGACAGGGGAGGATACGAGCAGTACTTC.

V and J are TRBV12-5 and TRBJ1-4, with D unresolved. Trimming shortened V by 6 bases and J by 4 bases, and 6 bases separated the two germline ends. The CDR3 covers 12 residues. CDR1 is LGHNT and CDR2 is FRNRAP in the germline V gene. The CDR3 DNA reads as TGTGCTAGTGGCCGGGGTAATGAAAAACTGTTTTTT. Protein sequence: CASGRGNEKLFF. Complete variable domain (other parts from reference TRBV12-5 and TRBJ1-4): DARVTQTPRHKVTEMGQEVTMRCQPILGHNTVFWYRQTMMQGLELLAYFRNRAPLDDSGMPKDRFSAEMPDATLATLKIQPSEPRDSAVYFCASGRGNEKLFFGSGTQLSVL.

The gene calls are TRBV5-1 and TRBJ2-5, with 8 bases that match TRBD2. The V segment lost 2 bases and the J segment 8 bases; nucleotides outside the gene matches: 8. Germline CDR1 is SGHRS and CDR2 is YFSETQ. CDR3 length equals 14 residues. CDR3 region: CASSFGGAGVTQYF. The CDR3 region has the DNA TGCGCCAGCAGCTTCGGGGGGGCCGGGGTCACCCAGTACTTC.

V gene TRBV28 combines with J gene TRBJ2-2, with TRBD1 matching over 7 bases. The V gene end was trimmed by 4 bases and the J gene end by 3 bases; junction bases not matched to a gene: 11. Germline CDR1 is MDHEN and CDR2 is SYDVKM. This CDR3 region has 17 residues. This CDR3 reads CASSSRLTGTDTGELFF. In DNA form, the CDR3 reads TGTGCCAGCAGTTCCCGCCTGACAGGGACGGACACCGGGGAGCTGTTTTTT.

The genes are TRBV10-3 and TRBJ2-1, with D possibly being TRBD2 (5 bases). Trimming removed 7 bases from V and 5 bases from J, with 24 bases in between. The length of the CDR3 is 17 residues. Looked up from germline, CDR1 is ENHRY and CDR2 is SYGVKD. The CDR3 loop reads CAIMRAGGGPGDNEQFF. The CDR3 DNA reads TGTGCCATCATGAGGGCCGGCGGCGGGCCTGGGGACAATGAGCAGTTCTTC.

This clone showed up many times. The rearrangement joins TRBV4-1 to TRBJ1-5; 8 positions agree with TRBD1. V lost 3 bases and J lost 4; bases outside the gene matches: 8. Germline V gene sequence: CDR1 MGHRA, CDR2 YSYEKL. The CDR3 is 16 amino acids. CDR3 DNA: TGCGCCAGCAGCCACCAGGGGGCAATAGGAAATCAGCCCCAGCATTTT. Amino acids: CASSHQGAIGNQPQHF.

This clone was seen a handful of times. The chain joins TRBV5-6 to TRBJ1-2, with D hard to call. V lost 1 base and J lost 4, with 5 bases in between. The CDR3 covers 12 residues. The germline gives CDR1 SGHDT, CDR2 YYEEEE. CDR3 loop: CASSLYIYGYTF. The CDR3 DNA reads TGTGCCAGCAGCTTGTACATCTATGGCTACACCTTC.

This clone has a single count. V usage is TRBV30 and J usage is TRBJ2-2; 10 nucleotides line up with TRBD1. The CDR3 contains 16 residues. CDR1 and CDR2 (germline): GTSNPN, SVGIG (reference sequence). Trimming cost V 2 bases and J 7 bases; bases outside gene matches: 10. CDR3 loop: CAWSLPDRGRDGELFF. The CDR3 nucleotides read TGTGCCTGGAGTCTTCCCGACAGGGGGCGGGACGGGGAGCTGTTTTTT.